This is a list of T cell receptor beta chains from one sample in a study of T cells expressing NK-cell markers. TCRdb reanalyzed the 5' RACE reads and collapses them to one entry per CDR3 protein, without DNA. The listing records about 550,000 distinct CDR3 sequences. Input material: blood T cells: a sorted CD56 or NKG2C T cell subset, CD4+ or CD8+ T cells, or bulk PBMC T cells (not recorded which). These receptors were collected from a man between 18 and 29 years old in good health. The CDR3 runs from the conserved cysteine through the conserved F or W.

V: TRBV3-1
J: TRBJ2-1
length: 18
CDR3: CASSRTSGSYISYNEQFF

V: TRBV6-5
J: TRBJ2-7
length: 12
CDR3: CATLDGSYEQYF

V: TRBV12-3/TRBV12-4
J: TRBJ2-1
length: 16
CDR3: CASSPGTSGGFNEQFF

V: TRBV4-2
J: TRBJ2-5
length: 16
CDR3: CASSPLTSGPQETQYF

V: TRBV30
J: TRBJ2-1
length: 15
CDR3: CAWSVPRGSYNEQFF

V: TRBV12-3/TRBV12-4
J: TRBJ1-2
length: 13
CDR3: CASSLGTKGGYTF

V: TRBV20-1
J: TRBJ2-5
length: 14
CDR3: CSASGARGGETQYF

V: TRBV12-3/TRBV12-4
J: TRBJ2-1
length: 18
CDR3: CASSSFASGIGTTNEQFF

V: TRBV20-1
J: TRBJ2-3
length: 17
CDR3: CSARDTLGIAGTDTQYF

V: TRBV12-3/TRBV12-4
J: TRBJ2-7
length: 14
CDR3: CASSFLAGPYEQYF

V: TRBV7-8
J: TRBJ2-1
length: 16
CDR3: CASSATGTRGYNEQFF

V: TRBV29-1
J: TRBJ2-2
length: 15
CDR3: CSARPRLGNTGELFF

V: TRBV6-1
J: TRBJ2-6
length: 17
CDR3: CASSPGQGTFGANVLTF